The 28 T cell receptor beta chains listed next were all sequenced from one sample in a study of T cell repertoires in cytomegalovirus infection. TCRdb analysed the reads with MiXCR anew, one entry per CDR3 protein. The table has a few hundred thousand distinct CDR3 sequences, approximately 15% seen once. The sequenced sample was CD8+ T cells from PBMCs. The receptors stem from a human donor in good health (CMV status not recorded). Some clones in this sample may be carry-over from other donors' samples.

The J gene is TRBJ1-1, the V gene TRBV29-1; 8 positions match TRBD1. Germline assignment: CDR1 SQVTM and CDR2 ANQGSEA. The CDR3 length is 11 residues. The V and J ends lost 6 bases and 6 bases, in that order; junction bases with no gene match: 3. The CDR3 here is CSVMTGAEAFF. The DNA of the CDR3 is TGCAGCGTGATGACAGGGGCTGAAGCTTTCTTT.

This clonotype was found once. This chain joins TRBV20-1 and TRBJ1-4, with D uncertain. Germline lookup yields CDR1 DFQATT and CDR2 SNEGSKA (reference sequence). The CDR3 is 13 amino acids. V lost 2 bases to trimming and J lost 0 bases, with 4 bases between them. CDR3 amino acids: CSARSTTNEKLFF. In DNA form, the CDR3 reads TGCAGTGCTAGATCCACAACTAATGAAAAACTGTTTTTT.

This clonotype came up many times. The genes are TRBV7-4 and TRBJ2-5; 11 bases line up with TRBD1. The germline CDR1 and CDR2 sequences are SGHVT and SQSDAQ. V gave up 2 bases and J gave up 2 bases; unmatched junction bases: 19. The CDR3 sequence is 21 residues long. CDR3 protein: CASSLLRPKGTGGLKQETQYF. CDR3 DNA: TGTGCCAGCAGCTTATTACGCCCGAAGGGGACAGGGGGACTAAAACAAGAGACCCAGTACTTC.

This clonotype was seen more than once but under ten times. The chain has TRBV5-5 and TRBJ2-2, with TRBD1 identical over 7 bases. Germline V gives CDR1 SGHKS, CDR2 YYEKEE (reference sequence). CDR3 length: 15 residues. The trim removed 6 bases at V and 4 bases at J, leaving 9 bases unmatched. The DNA for the CDR3 is TGTGCCAGCACCGGACAGGTTCGTCTCACCGGGGAGCTGTTTTTT. This gives the protein CASTGQVRLTGELFF.

This clonotype was seen ten or more times. V and J are TRBV7-2 and TRBJ1-6; weak D call: TRBD1 (5 bases). The CDR3 is 15 amino acids. The V end was cut by 6 bases, the J end by 10 bases, with 19 bases between. Germline V gene lookup returns CDR1 SGHTA and CDR2 FQGNSA. The CDR3, as DNA: TGTGCCAGCAGTTTCAACCGGGACCGCCCCTCACCCCTCCACTTT. This sequence encodes CASSFNRDRPSPLHF. The whole variable domain, filled in from reference TRBV7-2 and TRBJ1-6, reads GAGVSQSPSNKVTEKGKDVELRCDPISGHTALYWYRQSLGQGLEFLIYFQGNSAPDKSGLPSDRFSAERTGGSVSTLTIQRTQQEDSAVYLCASSFNRDRPSPLHFGNGTRLTVT.

The chain joins TRBV6-2 or TRBV6-3 to TRBJ1-2; D unresolved. The CDR3 is 12 amino acids. Deletions cut 2 bases from V and 8 bases from J, with 9 bases between. The germline CDR1 and CDR2 sequences are MNHEY and SVGEGT. The CDR3 bases are TGTGCCAGCAGTTACGGTCTCATCGGCTACACCTTC. This translates into CASSYGLIGYTF.

This clonotype was counted between two and nine times. The V gene is TRBV28, the J gene TRBJ1-1, with D maybe TRBD1 (5 bases). The CDR3 has 14 residues. Germline V CDR1 and CDR2: MDHEN, SYDVKM. Trimming left V 2 bases short and J 3 bases short, with 10 bases between. The CDR3 DNA is TGTGCCAGCAGTTTAACACAGGCGGACACTGAAGCTTTCTTT. This codes for CASSLTQADTEAFF.

This clonotype was seen a few times. This chain uses TRBV10-3 with TRBJ1-5, with 10 bases aligning to TRBD1. CDR1 is ENHRY and CDR2 is SYGVKD in the germline V gene. This CDR3 spans 15 amino acids. The J segment lost 7 bases and the V segment lost 3 bases, leaving 6 bases of the junction unmatched. CDR3 region: CAISEDRGQWQPQHF. Written as DNA, the CDR3 is TGTGCCATCAGTGAAGACAGGGGGCAGTGGCAGCCCCAGCATTTT.

The rearrangement uses TRBV28 and TRBJ1-1; no clear D gene. V was clipped by 5 bases and J by 0 bases, with 13 bases between them. Germline V gene lookup returns CDR1 MDHEN and CDR2 SYDVKM. The CDR3 sequence is 15 residues long. CDR3 in DNA: TGTGCCAGCAGTCCGGAACAGACCATGAACACTGAAGCTTTCTTT. Its protein is CASSPEQTMNTEAFF.

This clonotype has ten or more counts. The CDR3 DNA reads as TGTGCCAGCAGCTTGTTGAGGACACTTCCGAACACCGGGGAGCTGTTTTTT. Protein sequence: CASSLLRTLPNTGELFF. This chain uses TRBV5-5 with TRBJ2-2; the D gene is possibly TRBD1 (5 bases). The length of the CDR3 is 17 residues. Germline lookup yields CDR1 SGHKS and CDR2 YYEKEE (reference sequence). Deletions cut 1 base from V and 0 bases from J, with 13 bases between.

With respect to this clonotype: It may be a read error: a sequence one base away is much more abundant. The CDR3 ends on some other residue instead of the conserved phenylalanine or tryptophan, so this is likely a read error. The chain carries TRBV7-2 and TRBJ2-3; TRBD2 aligns across 11 bases. V shed 5 bases, J shed 3 bases, and the junction held 4 bases outside the gene matches. Germline V gives CDR1 SGHTA, CDR2 FQGNSA. The CDR3 sequence is 15 residues long. In nucleotides, the CDR3 is TGTGCCAGCAGCCCAGGGACTAGCGGTACAGATACGCAGTATCTT. As protein: CASSPGTSGTDTQYL.

This clonotype was found a few times. The V call is TRBV4-2, the J call TRBJ1-5; TRBD1 is a possible D gene (5 bases). The germline V and J ends were trimmed by 0 bases and 5 bases, with 17 bases remaining between them. The CDR3 spans 17 residues. In germline, CDR1 is LGHNA, CDR2 YNFKEQ. CDR3 DNA: TGTGCCAGCAGCCAAGATCGCCAGGGACCTCAATATCAGCCCCAGCATTTT. It translates to CASSQDRQGPQYQPQHF.

This clonotype was recorded at least ten times. The chain is built from TRBV4-1 and TRBJ1-6; D possibly corresponds to TRBD1 (5 bases). Looked up from germline, CDR1 is MGHRA and CDR2 is YSYEKL. This CDR3 spans 15 amino acids. V was pared by 4 bases and J by 9 bases, with 16 bases between. CDR3 residues: CASSPSQGPLSPLHF. The DNA for the CDR3 is TGCGCCAGCAGCCCCTCCCAGGGACCCCTTTCACCCCTCCACTTT.

The chain carries TRBV9 and TRBJ2-1, with 10 bases identical to TRBD1. V lost 0 bases to trimming and J lost 4 bases; unmatched junction nucleotides: 1. The CDR3 runs to 15 residues. Germline CDR1 SGDLS, CDR2 YYNGEE. This CDR3 is CASSVAGQGYNEQFF. The CDR3 DNA reads as TGTGCCAGCAGCGTAGCGGGACAGGGGTACAATGAGCAGTTCTTC.

The chain carries TRBV4-1 and TRBJ2-1, with D tentatively TRBD2 (6 bases). There are 15 residues in the CDR3. V was shortened by 6 bases and J by 8 bases, with 20 bases between the two germline ends. The V gene's germline CDR1 is MGHRA and CDR2 YSYEKL. Here the CDR3 reads CASSLYFRERDEQFF. The CDR3 region has the DNA TGCGCCAGCAGTCTTTATTTCCGGGAGAGGGATGAGCAGTTCTTC.

J is TRBJ1-2 and V is TRBV2, with a tentative D call TRBD1 (5 bases). Trimming removed 2 bases at V and 10 bases at J, with 11 bases between. CDR3 length equals 12 residues. CDR1 and CDR2 (germline): SNHLY, FYNNEI. The CDR3 region has the DNA TGTGCCAGCAGTGAAATCGACAGCCACTACACCTTC. Protein sequence: CASSEIDSHYTF.

This clonotype was observed a few times. This chain joins TRBV12-3 or TRBV12-4 and TRBJ2-7, with D tentatively TRBD1 (5 bases). V was shortened by 6 bases and J by 0 bases, with 12 bases between the two germline ends. The CDR3 loop spans 14 amino acids. The CDR3 nucleotides read TGTGCCAGCAGCGACGGACACCCCTCCTACGAGCAGTACTTC. Translating it yields CASSDGHPSYEQYF.

This clonotype was counted between two and nine times. The V call is TRBV5-5, the J call TRBJ1-6; D call uncertain. Germline CDR1 SGHKS, CDR2 YYEKEE (reference sequence). The CDR3 totals 15 residues. V lost 3 bases, J lost 8 bases, and 15 bases lay in between. This CDR3 is CASSWTSDGYSPLHF. The CDR3 DNA reads TGTGCCAGCAGCTGGACCTCCGACGGATATTCACCCCTCCACTTT.

The chain joins TRBV15 to TRBJ1-3; 8 nucleotides align to TRBD1. In germline, CDR1 is LNHNV, CDR2 YYDKDF (reference sequence). The J segment lost 4 bases and the V segment lost 5 bases, leaving 4 bases of the junction unmatched. This CDR3 comprises 14 residues. The CDR3 is CATSADRAGNTIYF. The CDR3 DNA follows: TGTGCCACCAGCGCGGACAGGGCCGGAAACACCATATATTTT.

V usage is TRBV28 and J usage is TRBJ2-1; D possibly uses TRBD1 or TRBD2 (5 bases each). Deletions cut 7 bases from V and 3 bases from J, with 10 bases between. The CDR3 is 13 residues long. Germline CDR1 and CDR2: MDHEN and SYDVKM. CDR3 sequence: CASIGGGYNEQFF. The CDR3 DNA is TGTGCCAGCATAGGTGGGGGCTACAATGAGCAGTTCTTC.

This clonotype was seen more than once but under ten times. The chain carries TRBV28 and TRBJ2-3; the D gene could be TRBD1 or TRBD2 (5 bases each). CDR3 length: 14 amino acids. Germline V gene data show CDR1 as MDHEN and CDR2 as SYDVKM. Trimming pared 2 bases from V and 3 bases from J, leaving 9 bases between. DNA of the CDR3: TGTGCCAGCAGTTTAAAGTGGGGGACAGATACGCAGTATTTT. Amino acid sequence: CASSLKWGTDTQYF.

This clonotype occurred many times. The V call is TRBV28, the J call TRBJ2-1, with 11 bases fitting TRBD2. J gave up 4 bases and V 2 bases, and 4 bases lay outside the gene matches. CDR1 is MDHEN, CDR2 SYDVKM, per germline. The CDR3 is 16 amino acids. The CDR3 here is CASSLQLAGDYNEQFF. CDR3 DNA sequence: TGTGCCAGCAGTTTACAACTAGCGGGGGATTACAATGAGCAGTTCTTC.

This clonotype was found many times. The V call is TRBV20-1, the J call TRBJ1-2; D is unresolved. Looked up from germline, CDR1 is DFQATT and CDR2 is SNEGSKA (reference sequence). V was shortened by 2 bases and J by 4 bases, with 20 bases between the two germline ends. The CDR3 sequence is 16 residues long. The CDR3 nucleotides read TGCAGTGCTAGATCCCCGGGAGTAATCACCCTCTATGGCTACACCTTC. Translated, it gives CSARSPGVITLYGYTF.

The chain combines TRBV14 with TRBJ2-2; D is ambiguous. CDR3 size: 15 residues. Germline V gives CDR1 SGHDN, CDR2 FVKESK. Trimming stripped 4 bases from V and 4 bases from J, with 13 bases between. This chain's CDR3 is CASSPPRISTGELFF. DNA of the CDR3: TGTGCCAGCAGCCCGCCCCGGATTAGCACCGGGGAGCTGTTTTTT.

Only a few counts were recorded for this clonotype. The chain uses TRBV7-6 and TRBJ2-5; possibly TRBD2 for D (5 bases). V lost 4 bases and J lost 1, with 16 bases in between. From germline, CDR1 is SGHVS and CDR2 FNYEAQ. CDR3 length: 16 amino acids. The DNA for the CDR3 is TGTGCCAGCAGCTCCCACGTGCGGGTCCGCCAAGAGACCCAGTACTTC. Residues: CASSSHVRVRQETQYF.

This rearrangement joins TRBV4-2 to TRBJ1-5; the D is unclear. Trimming pared 7 bases from V and 1 base from J, leaving 14 bases between. Per the germline V gene, CDR1 is LGHNA and CDR2 is YNFKEQ. The CDR3 has 15 amino acids. CDR3 loop: CASTHLLGSNQPQHF. The CDR3 DNA is TGTGCCAGCACCCACCTGTTGGGGAGCAATCAGCCCCAGCATTTT.

In this sample, this clonotype turned up a few times. This CDR3 is CSGGQGLGTYEQYF. The CDR3 DNA reads as TGCAGCGGAGGACAGGGTTTGGGGACCTACGAGCAGTACTTC. The chain is built from TRBV29-1 and TRBJ2-7, with 8 nucleotides matching TRBD1. V shed 7 bases, J shed 2 bases, and the junction held 10 bases outside the gene matches. This CDR3 is 14 amino acids long. Germline V gene lookup returns CDR1 SQVTM and CDR2 ANQGSEA.

The rearrangement uses TRBV28 and TRBJ2-7; D not resolved. Trimming removed 5 bases at V and 2 bases at J, with 10 bases between. This CDR3 contains 13 residues. CDR1 and CDR2 from the germline V gene are MDHEN and SYDVKM. Here the CDR3 DNA reads TGTGCCAGCAGTCATACTCGCGCCTACGAGCAGTACTTC. Its protein is CASSHTRAYEQYF.